The rows below give T cell receptor beta chains drawn from one sample of a study of vaccination and CD4 T cells after COVID-19. Their cognate antigens are unknown. TCRdb used MiXCR to reprocess the PCR reads, holding one entry per CDR3 protein. Of some 7,700 distinct CDR3 sequences listed, 40% to 55% are singletons. The sequenced sample was CD4+ T cells from blood, cultured in vitro. The receptors derive from a human donor in good health. Both conserved end residues are part of each CDR3. The D gene is left open where the match is weak. For some rows the clone size is stated as once, few or many, or as a class when expanded; others skip it.

clone size	V gene	D gene	J gene	CDR3 protein	CDR3 DNA
few	TRBV20-1	-	TRBJ2-4	CSAIQYGGIQYF	TGCAGTGCTATCCAGTACGGAGGCATTCAGTACTTC
-	TRBV27	-	TRBJ1-2	CASSFAGNYGYTF	TGTGCCAGCAGCTTTGCAGGGAACTATGGCTACACCTTC
-	TRBV5-4	TRBD1	TRBJ2-7	CASSYGTEAYEQYF	TGTGCCAGCAGCTACGGGACAGAAGCCTACGAGCAGTACTTC
-	TRBV28	-	TRBJ1-6	CASSLLVSPLHF	TGTGCCAGCAGTTTATTAGTTTCACCCCTCCACTTT
few	TRBV10-1	-	TRBJ2-3	CASSESGLGADTQYF	TGCGCCAGCAGTGAGTCGGGACTGGGAGCAGATACGCAGTATTTT
-	TRBV20-1	TRBD2	TRBJ2-5	CSARDWGQGTSRETQYF	TGCAGTGCTAGAGACTGGGGGCAGGGGACTAGCCGCGAGACCCAGTACTTC
few	TRBV2	TRBD2	TRBJ2-7	CASRTSGFSYEQYF	TGTGCCAGCAGGACTAGCGGATTTTCCTACGAGCAGTACTTC
few	TRBV6-1	-	TRBJ1-1	CASSDREEVLMNTEAFF	TGTGCCAGCAGTGACAGGGAGGAGGTCCTCATGAACACTGAGGCTTTCTTT
few	TRBV19	TRBD1	TRBJ1-5	CASASGTDNQPQHF	TGTGCCAGTGCCTCCGGGACAGACAATCAGCCCCAGCATTTT
-	TRBV5-4	-	TRBJ2-7	CASSSGPQAGQYF	TGTGCCAGCAGCTCCGGACCTCAGGCCGGCCAGTACTTC
-	TRBV7-2	-	TRBJ1-1	CASSTFAEAFF	TGTGCCAGCAGCACGTTCGCTGAAGCTTTCTTT
-	TRBV20-1	TRBD2	TRBJ2-1	CSARLKRPGGPYNEQFF	TGCAGTGCTAGACTTAAACGTCCGGGAGGGCCATACAATGAGCAGTTCTTC
-	TRBV6-1	-	TRBJ1-2	CASTTGQYGYTF	TGTGCCAGCACCACAGGGCAGTATGGCTACACCTTC
-	TRBV6-1	-	TRBJ2-7	CASTLVPSYEQYF	TGTGCCAGCACCCTGGTCCCTTCCTACGAGCAGTACTTC
-	TRBV7-8	-	TRBJ1-5	CASSQGGGKSQPQHF	TGTGCCAGCAGCCAAGGGGGGGGTAAGTCCCAGCCCCAGCATTTT
few	TRBV10-3	TRBD2	TRBJ2-1	CAISEVTVGGRHEQFF	TGTGCCATCAGTGAGGTTACGGTGGGCGGGAGACATGAGCAGTTCTTC
-	TRBV20-1	-	TRBJ1-1	CSAYAPEGTFSSTEAFF	TGCAGTGCCTATGCCCCAGAAGGAACCTTTTCGAGCACTGAAGCTTTCTTT
few	TRBV5-1	TRBD2	TRBJ2-5	CASSYRGRLLQETQYF	TGCGCCAGCAGCTATCGCGGGAGGTTGCTACAAGAGACCCAGTACTTC
few	TRBV27	TRBD1	TRBJ1-1	CASSLRGQAFMNTEAFF	TGTGCCAGCAGTTTAAGGGGACAGGCCTTCATGAACACTGAAGCTTTCTTT
few	TRBV20-1	TRBD2	TRBJ2-7	CSAPNPRTSGGQEQYF	TGCAGTGCCCCGAACCCCAGGACTAGCGGGGGGCAAGAGCAGTACTTC
few	TRBV7-2	-	TRBJ2-3	CASSLSSGSTDTQYF	TGTGCCAGCAGCTTATCCAGCGGGAGCACAGATACGCAGTATTTT
-	TRBV10-1	TRBD1	TRBJ2-2	CATSSGTGNTGELFF	TGCGCCACATCCTCCGGGACAGGGAACACCGGGGAGCTGTTTTTT
-	TRBV10-1	-	TRBJ1-1	CASSDGQITEAFF	TGCGCCAGCAGCGACGGACAGATAACTGAAGCTTTCTTT
few	TRBV7-9	-	TRBJ2-2	CASSQEGLLTGELFF	TGTGCCAGCAGCCAAGAGGGACTCCTCACCGGGGAGCTGTTTTTT
-	TRBV7-9	TRBD2	TRBJ2-7	CASSLAREATYEQYF	TGTGCCAGCAGCTTAGCCCGGGAGGCCACCTACGAGCAGTACTTC
few	TRBV6-4	TRBD1	TRBJ1-6	CASSEDRGTRSYNSPLHF	TGTGCCAGCAGTGAGGACAGGGGGACTCGCTCCTATAATTCACCCCTCCACTTT
-	TRBV7-2	-	TRBJ1-1	CASSAEGTEAFF	TGTGCCAGCAGCGCCGAAGGGACTGAAGCTTTCTTT
few	TRBV20-1	TRBD2	TRBJ2-7	CSGGLAGGEQYF	TGCAGTGGGGGACTAGCGGGAGGGGAGCAGTACTTC
few	TRBV7-2	-	TRBJ2-5	CASLRAQETQYF	TGTGCCAGCCTACGGGCTCAAGAGACCCAGTACTTC
few	TRBV6-1	-	TRBJ2-1	CASLGRDSAHEQFF	TGTGCCAGCCTGGGCCGGGACTCCGCCCATGAGCAGTTCTTC
few	TRBV19	TRBD1	TRBJ1-5	CASRNGGTGGQPQHF	TGTGCCAGTAGAAACGGCGGGACAGGGGGGCAGCCCCAGCATTTT
-	TRBV20-1	TRBD2	TRBJ2-3	CSARLAASVGTQYF	TGCAGTGCTAGACTAGCGGCCTCGGTCGGTACGCAGTATTTT
once	TRBV9	TRBD2	TRBJ2-7	CASSVGGRAEQYF	TGTGCCAGCAGCGTAGGTGGGAGGGCGGAGCAGTACTTC
-	TRBV19	-	TRBJ1-5	CASNAQDQPQHF	TGTGCCAGTAATGCCCAGGATCAGCCCCAGCATTTT
-	TRBV7-2	-	TRBJ1-1	CASSLWGPNTEAFF	TGTGCCAGCAGCTTATGGGGGCCGAACACTGAAGCTTTCTTT
-	TRBV28	-	TRBJ1-5	CASSLAGWDQPQHF	TGTGCCAGCAGTTTAGCAGGGTGGGATCAGCCCCAGCATTTT
few	TRBV4-3	TRBD2	TRBJ2-5	CASSQGLRGAPLTQYF	TGCGCCAGCAGCCAAGGACTGCGGGGGGCCCCATTGACCCAGTACTTC
-	TRBV5-8	TRBD1	TRBJ2-2	CASSKGQGYTGELFF	TGTGCCAGCAGCAAGGGACAGGGGTACACCGGGGAGCTGTTTTTT
-	TRBV29-1	-	TRBJ1-3	CSARRREASGNTIYF	TGCAGCGCCCGACGCAGGGAGGCGAGTGGAAACACCATATATTTT
once	TRBV28	-	TRBJ2-5	CATLDNSPGETQYF	TGTGCCACCTTAGACAACTCCCCGGGGGAGACCCAGTACTTC
-	TRBV25-1	-	TRBJ1-1	CASRPETANTEAFF	TGTGCCAGCAGACCAGAGACAGCGAACACTGAAGCTTTCTTT
-	TRBV30	TRBD1	TRBJ2-6	CARTGTGGSSGANVLTF	TGTGCCAGAACCGGGACAGGGGGGAGCTCTGGGGCCAACGTCCTGACTTTC
-	TRBV4-3	-	TRBJ1-1	CASSQGQINMNTEAFF	TGCGCCAGCAGCCAAGGGCAGATAAACATGAACACTGAAGCTTTCTTT
once	TRBV5-1	-	TRBJ1-2	CASSLNDGANYGYTF	TGCGCCAGCAGCTTGAATGACGGAGCTAACTATGGCTACACCTTC
-	TRBV19	-	TRBJ1-1	CASSIRGLDTEAFF	TGTGCCAGTAGTATCCGGGGTTTGGACACTGAAGCTTTCTTT
once	TRBV20-1	TRBD2	TRBJ2-3	CSATGLAGFSDTQYF	TGCAGTGCAACGGGACTAGCGGGGTTCTCAGATACGCAGTATTTT